The rows below give T cell receptor beta chains drawn from one sample of a study of OX40 agonist ivuxolimab in advanced cancers. Assay used: immunoSEQ multiplex PCR; TCRdb lists only in-frame clones, some missing. The data hold tens of thousands of clones, with about 84% observed a single time. The starting material was CD4+ or CD8+ T cells sorted from blood, obtained in a trial of the OX40 agonist ivuxolimab. The receptors shown here come from an adult with an advanced solid tumor such as melanoma, head and neck, liver or kidney cancer. CDR3s include the opening cysteine and the closing phenylalanine or tryptophan. The D gene is left open where the match is weak. Not all rows give a size; the values are once, few, many and, for expanded clones, a class.

J gene	V gene	D gene	clone size	CDR3 DNA	CDR3 protein
TRBJ1-2	TRBV6-6	NA	NA	TGTGCCAGCAGCCACGAGGGGAACTATGGCTACACCTTC	CASSHEGNYGYTF
TRBJ2-2	TRBV11-2	NA	NA	TGTGCCAGCAGCCCCCCGGTAGTCGGGGAGCTGTTTTTT	CASSPPVVGELFF
TRBJ2-7	TRBV18	NA	NA	TGTGCCAGCTCACCACCAGGGGGCTCCTACGAGCAGTACTTC	CASSPPGGSYEQYF
TRBJ1-1	TRBV20-1	NA	NA	TGCAGTCCTATCCGGGGGGTTGAAGCTTTCTTT	CSPIRGVEAFF
TRBJ2-3	TRBV5-1	NA	once	TGCGCCAGCAGCTCGTCTCGGACCTCGGCGGTAGATACGCAGTATTTT	CASSSSRTSAVDTQYF
TRBJ1-6	TRBV5-1	NA	few	TGCGCCAGCAGCCCCGACATTGGTAATTCACCCCTCCACTTT	CASSPDIGNSPLHF
TRBJ2-7	TRBV5-4	NA	NA	TGTGCCAGCAGCTTGATTAACCGACCGCACGAGCAGTACTTC	CASSLINRPHEQYF
TRBJ2-3	TRBV6-6	TRBD2	NA	TGTGCCAGCAGATCCCAGCGGGGGGCAGTATCAGATACGCAGTATTTT	CASRSQRGAVSDTQYF
TRBJ2-1	TRBV5-8	NA	NA	TGTGCCAGCAGCATCTTACAGGGGACTCGTGCCTACAATGAGCAGTTCTTC	CASSILQGTRAYNEQFF
TRBJ2-2	TRBV5-1	TRBD2	NA	TGCGCCAGCACGCTGGAACTAGCGATAAATACCGGGGAGCTGTTTTTT	CASTLELAINTGELFF
TRBJ2-7	TRBV6-5	TRBD1	NA	TGTGCCAGCGGATTGACAGGGGCGGGCGAGCAGTACTTC	CASGLTGAGEQYF
TRBJ2-7	TRBV5-1	NA	NA	TGCGCCAGCAGCCAAACCACCGGGGAAAGCGAGCAGTACTTC	CASSQTTGESEQYF
TRBJ2-7	TRBV10-3	NA	NA	TGTGCCATCAGTGCCATTGCCGCCGATGACGGGGGCCACACCTACGAGCAGTACTTC	CAISAIAADDGGHTYEQYF
TRBJ2-3	TRBV19	TRBD2	NA	TGTGCCAGTAGTATTAAGGGACTAGGGCCAGATACGCAGTATTTT	CASSIKGLGPDTQYF
TRBJ1-1	TRBV5-4	NA	NA	TGTGCCAGCAGCTTGGTCAACACTGAAGCTTTCTTT	CASSLVNTEAFF
TRBJ1-5	TRBV18	TRBD1	NA	TGTGCCAGCTCATCGGGGACAGGAACAAATCAGCCCCAGCATTTT	CASSSGTGTNQPQHF
TRBJ2-3	TRBV5-1	NA	NA	TGCGCCAGCAGCTTGGCGCAGAGCACAGATACGCAGTATTTT	CASSLAQSTDTQYF
TRBJ1-1	TRBV9	NA	few	TGTGCCAGCAGCGGTCGACAGAATTTGAACACTGAAGCTTTCTTT	CASSGRQNLNTEAFF
TRBJ1-2	TRBV18	NA	NA	TGTGCCAGCTCACCGAGGGACCGTTCCTTAGGGTATGGCTACACCTTC	CASSPRDRSLGYGYTF
TRBJ1-6	TRBV7-8	NA	NA	TGTGCCAGCAGCCCGGAACGGGCGGTTCAGGGGAATTCACCCCTCCACTTT	CASSPERAVQGNSPLHF
TRBJ1-1	TRBV6-1	NA	NA	TGTGCCAGCAGTGAAGGTCGTGGGTTGTTGGGTAGCACTGAAGCTTTCTTT	CASSEGRGLLGSTEAFF
TRBJ2-5	TRBV19	NA	NA	TGTGCCAGTAGTATAAGAGAGGAGACCCAGTACTTC	CASSIREETQYF
TRBJ2-1	TRBV5-1	TRBD2	NA	TGCGCCAGCAGCTCGGGGGGTTTAAGCTCCAATGAGCAGTTCTTC	CASSSGGLSSNEQFF
TRBJ2-1	TRBV6-5	NA	NA	TGTGCCAGCAGCCCGGACAGTTACAATGAGCAGTTCTTC	CASSPDSYNEQFF
TRBJ1-6	TRBV30	NA	NA	TGTGCCTGGAGTGCAATAAAGGGGAGCTCCTATAATTCACCCCTCCACTTT	CAWSAIKGSSYNSPLHF
TRBJ1-1	TRBV4-1	TRBD1	few	TGCGCCAGCAGCCAAGACAGGGGGCCGTACGTAGCTTTCTTT	CASSQDRGPYVAFF
TRBJ1-2	TRBV7-3	NA	once	TGTGCCAGCAGCTTAATGGGGGGTTTAACTGGCTACACCTTC	CASSLMGGLTGYTF
TRBJ1-1	TRBV19	NA	NA	TGTGCCAGTACGGTCAACACTGAAGCTTTCTTT	CASTVNTEAFF
TRBJ2-7	TRBV6-5	NA	few	TGTGCCAGCAGCCGGACCGAAACCTACGAGCAGTACTTC	CASSRTETYEQYF
TRBJ2-7	TRBV9	TRBD2	NA	TGTGCCAGCAGCACAGGGGGGGCTAGCGGGAGAGACGAGCAGTACTTC	CASSTGGASGRDEQYF
TRBJ2-5	TRBV7-9	TRBD2	NA	TGTGCCAGCAGCTTAATTTTGTCGGGCGGGGGTTTCCAAGAGACCCAGTACTTC	CASSLILSGGGFQETQYF
TRBJ1-5	TRBV4-1	NA	NA	TGCGCCAGCAGCCAAGGAGGCCTTATGGGCAATCAGCCCCAGCATTTT	CASSQGGLMGNQPQHF
TRBJ2-7	TRBV6-1	TRBD2	NA	TGTGCCAGCAAGATTAGCGGGAGACTGGGGGAGCAGTACTTC	CASKISGRLGEQYF
TRBJ2-3	TRBV2	TRBD1	once	TGTGCCAGCAGTGATAGGACAGGGGGCAGCACAGATACGCAGTATTTT	CASSDRTGGSTDTQYF
TRBJ2-6	TRBV11-3	NA	NA	TGTGCCAGCAGCTTTGGGTTCGACAGGACAAAATCTGGGGCCAACGTCCTGACTTTC	CASSFGFDRTKSGANVLTF
TRBJ2-1	TRBV7-8	NA	NA	TGTGCCAGCAGCTTTACCGGTTACAATGAGCAGTTCTTC	CASSFTGYNEQFF
TRBJ2-2	TRBV5-6	NA	NA	TGTGCCAGCAGCTGGAGTGGCGGGGGCGTCGGGGAGCTGTTTTTT	CASSWSGGGVGELFF
TRBJ1-3	TRBV6-4	NA	NA	TGTGCCAGCAGTGACCGGAGGGCAGGGGTTTCTGGAAACACCATATATTTT	CASSDRRAGVSGNTIYF
TRBJ2-7	TRBV18	TRBD2	NA	TGTGCCAGCTCACCACCGGGTAGCGGGATAACTTACGAGCAGTACTTC	CASSPPGSGITYEQYF
TRBJ2-7	TRBV5-5	NA	NA	TGTGCCAGCAGCTTATCAATTCCTTCCTACGAGCAGTACTTC	CASSLSIPSYEQYF
TRBJ1-3	TRBV7-9	TRBD1	NA	TGTGCCAGCAGACGGGACAGGGGGCCTGGAAACACCATATATTTT	CASRRDRGPGNTIYF
TRBJ2-1	TRBV11-2	NA	once	TGTGCCAGCAGCTTAGATTTGGGGGGCCTCTCCTACAATGAGCAGTTCTTC	CASSLDLGGLSYNEQFF
TRBJ1-4	TRBV4-1	TRBD1	NA	TGCGCCAGCAGCCAAGGGGAAGGGACAGGGGATGAAAAACTGTTTTTT	CASSQGEGTGDEKLFF
TRBJ1-1	TRBV25-1	TRBD1	NA	TGTGCCAGCAGTGAACGACAGGGTGAAGCTTTCTTT	CASSERQGEAFF
TRBJ1-3	TRBV6-5	TRBD1	NA	TGTGCCAGCAGTTCGAGGGGGCTCGGAAACACCATATATTTT	CASSSRGLGNTIYF
TRBJ2-7	TRBV19	TRBD1	NA	TGTGCCAGTAAGACAGGGGGCTCCTACGAGCAGTACTTC	CASKTGGSYEQYF
TRBJ1-2	TRBV6-1	TRBD1	NA	TGTGCCAGCCGACAGGGGCAGGGCTACACCTTC	CASRQGQGYTF
TRBJ1-2	TRBV18	NA	NA	TGTGCCAGCTCACCAGACAGCGTATCGTTTGGCTACACCTTC	CASSPDSVSFGYTF
TRBJ2-7	TRBV6-6	TRBD1	NA	TGTGCCAGCAGTCAGGGGGTACGGGAGCAGTACTTC	CASSQGVREQYF
TRBJ2-5	TRBV15	NA	NA	TGTGCCACCAGCAGAGGGCGGGAGACCCAGTACTTC	CATSRGRETQYF
TRBJ2-3	TRBV30	TRBD2	NA	TGTGCCTGGAGTGTAGGAGCGGGAGGGATCACAGATACGCAGTATTTT	CAWSVGAGGITDTQYF
TRBJ2-7	TRBV5-1	NA	NA	TGCGCCAGCAGCTTGGATTTCGGACAGATCCCCTACGAGCAGTACTTC	CASSLDFGQIPYEQYF
TRBJ1-3	TRBV6-1	NA	NA	TGTGCCAGCAGTCGGCCATCCTCTGGAAACACCATATATTTT	CASSRPSSGNTIYF
TRBJ2-7	TRBV6-5	TRBD2	NA	TGTGCCAGCAGTTACCGGGGCGGGGAGGGGTACGAGCAGTACTTC	CASSYRGGEGYEQYF
TRBJ1-1	TRBV19	NA	once	TGTGCCAGTAGTATATATGTGAACACTGAAGCTTTCTTT	CASSIYVNTEAFF
TRBJ2-3	TRBV15	NA	NA	TGTGCCACCAGCAGAGCCCGGGACTCCACAGATACGCAGTATTTT	CATSRARDSTDTQYF
TRBJ2-5	TRBV7-9	NA	NA	TGTGCCAGCAGCTTAGGGGAAACAGGGACGAAAGAGACCCAGTACTTC	CASSLGETGTKETQYF
TRBJ2-3	TRBV7-9	TRBD2	once	TGTGCCAGCAGCCTTAATCGGGGGGAAGATACGCAGTATTTT	CASSLNRGEDTQYF
TRBJ2-1	TRBV27	TRBD2	once	TGTGCCAGCAGTCCCCTCGTAGGCGGGGGTTACAATGAGCAGTTCTTC	CASSPLVGGGYNEQFF